The 14 T cell receptor beta chains presented below share a single source sample, sequenced in a study of cytomegalovirus exposure and HLA in healthy donors. PCR involved 60 Vbeta and 13 Jbeta primers. Measured with immunoSEQ multiplex PCR; TCRdb has only the in-frame clones, and not every one. The data hold approximately 160,000 clones, with roughly three quarters observed a single time. Source material: PBMCs. These receptor sequences come from a woman in her 50s in good health and CMV-seropositive.

The V gene is TRBV27, the J gene TRBJ1-5; possibly TRBD1 for D (6 bases). This CDR3 is 16 amino acids long. The germline V gene encodes CDR1 MNHEY and CDR2 SMNVEV (reference sequence). Trimming pared 6 bases from V and 0 bases from J, leaving 15 bases between. CDR3 coding DNA: TGTGCCAGCAGACCAATAGAGGGACATAGCAATCAGCCCCAGCATTTT. As protein: CASRPIEGHSNQPQHF.

This clone was seen more than once but under ten times. The chain couples TRBV2 to TRBJ2-7; tentative D call: TRBD1 (6 bases). There are 13 residues in the CDR3. V was cut by 5 bases and J by 8 bases, with 16 bases left in between. The germline V gene encodes CDR1 SNHLY and CDR2 FYNNEI. The CDR3 protein is CASSQDSVSKQYF. CDR3 coding DNA: TGTGCCAGCAGTCAGGACAGTGTTAGCAAGCAGTACTTC. The full variable domain, rest sourced from reference TRBV2 and TRBJ2-7, is EPEVTQTPSHQVTQMGQEVILRCVPISNHLYFYWYRQILGQKVEFLVSFYNNEISEKSEIFDDQFSVERPDGSNFTLKIRSTKLEDSAMYFCASSQDSVSKQYFGPGTRLTVT.

The chain is built from TRBV11-3 and TRBJ1-2; 10 bases are shared with TRBD1. J was trimmed by 8 bases and V by 5 bases; bases with no gene match: 8. CDR3 length: 14 residues. CDR1 SGHNT and CDR2 YENEEA come from the germline V gene. The CDR3 nucleotides read TGTGCCAGCAGCCTCACAGGGACAGGGGAAGGCTACACCTTC. It encodes CASSLTGTGEGYTF.

The chain has TRBV6-1 and TRBJ1-3; D unresolved. Germline V gene lookup returns CDR1 MNHNS and CDR2 SASEGT. V was clipped by 6 bases and J by 4 bases, with 13 bases between them. The CDR3 runs 14 residues. The CDR3 DNA reads as TGTGCCAGCAGCCCCCAGAGGTCGGGAAACACCATATATTTT. Translating it yields CASSPQRSGNTIYF.

The rearrangement uses TRBV21-1 and TRBJ2-1; no DNA check was done on the table's D call, TRBD1. TRBV21-1 represents a pseudogene. The CDR3 runs to 20 residues. CDR3 coding DNA: TGTGCCAGCAGCAAAATTTGGAAGGACAGTCGGTTCCGCTCCTACAATGAGCAGTTCTTC. The encoded protein is CASSKIWKDSRFRSYNEQFF.

The chain employs TRBV4-1 and TRBJ2-3; 8 bases fit TRBD2. V lost 4 bases to trimming and J lost 2 bases; unmatched junction nucleotides: 8. Germline V gives CDR1 MGHRA, CDR2 YSYEKL. CDR3 length equals 16 residues. CDR3 sequence reads: CASSPSRGGLTDTQYF. The CDR3 DNA reads TGCGCCAGCAGCCCCTCCCGCGGGGGGCTCACAGATACGCAGTATTTT.

In nucleotides, the CDR3 is TGTGCCTCTAGGGGGGGGCGCTTGGGCTATGGCTACACCTTC. Translation: CASRGGRLGYGYTF. The chain links TRBV19 to TRBJ1-2; perhaps TRBD1 as D (6 bases). Per germline, CDR1 LNHDA and CDR2 SQIVND (reference sequence). There are 14 residues in the CDR3. Trimming removed 11 bases at V and 4 bases at J, with 20 bases between.

The V call is TRBV2, the J call TRBJ2-7; the D gene is possibly TRBD2 (5 bases). Germline V lookup: CDR1 SNHLY, CDR2 FYNNEI. V lost 10 bases and J lost 5, with 24 bases in between. CDR3 size: 15 residues. The CDR3 reads CANTRLNPNVDEQYF. The CDR3, as DNA: TGTGCCAACACCAGACTAAACCCAAATGTCGACGAGCAGTACTTC. The whole variable domain, remainder taken from reference TRBV2 and TRBJ2-7, is EPEVTQTPSHQVTQMGQEVILRCVPISNHLYFYWYRQILGQKVEFLVSFYNNEISEKSEIFDDQFSVERPDGSNFTLKIRSTKLEDSAMYFCANTRLNPNVDEQYFGPGTRLTVT.

The chain combines TRBV7-8 with TRBJ1-2; D gene uncertain. V was trimmed by 3 bases and J by 1 base, leaving 12 bases between them. This CDR3 is 15 amino acids long. Per germline, CDR1 SGHVS and CDR2 FQNEAQ. As DNA, the CDR3 is TGTGCCAGCAGCTTCTCCCAGATTGTTAACTATGGCTACACCTTC. Protein sequence: CASSFSQIVNYGYTF.

The chain employs TRBV20-1 and TRBJ2-5; no clear D gene. CDR3 size: 11 residues. The V end lost 5 bases, the J end lost 5 bases, and 9 bases lay between the germline ends. Germline CDR1 reads DFQATT; CDR2 reads SNEGSKA (reference sequence). DNA for the CDR3: TGCAGTGCTCTACCCAAGGAGACCCAGTACTTC. Its translation is CSALPKETQYF.

J is TRBJ1-2 and V is TRBV6-5, with D maybe TRBD1 (5 bases). This CDR3 has 12 amino acids. V gave up 6 bases and J gave up 7 bases, with 12 bases separating them. Germline CDR1 MNHEY, CDR2 SVGAGI. In nucleotides, the CDR3 is TGTGCCAGCAGGTGGGGGGAGGCTGGCTACACCTTC. It encodes CASRWGEAGYTF.

This sequence joins TRBV6-5 and TRBJ1-2; TRBD1 might be the D (5 bases). This CDR3 contains 12 residues. The V end was cut by 7 bases, the J end by 2 bases, with 8 bases between. The germline V gene encodes CDR1 MNHEY and CDR2 SVGAGI. CDR3 in DNA: TGTGCCAGCAAGGGGCCGAACTATGGCTACACCTTC. This translates into CASKGPNYGYTF.

This chain links TRBV5-1 with TRBJ1-3; perhaps TRBD1 as D (5 bases). V shed 4 bases and J shed 1 base, with 15 bases lying between them. Germline assignment: CDR1 SGHRS and CDR2 YFSETQ. The CDR3 runs to 16 residues. CDR3 protein: CASSPGDLTSGNTIYF. For the CDR3, the DNA is TGCGCCAGCAGCCCCGGGGACTTAACTTCTGGAAACACCATATATTTT.

The chain couples TRBV28 to TRBJ1-5; D is uncertain. Germline loops: CDR1 MDHEN, CDR2 SYDVKM. This CDR3 is built from 12 residues. Trimming removed 2 bases from V and 6 bases from J, with 5 bases in between. The CDR3 loop reads CASSLRSQPQHF. The CDR3 DNA sequence: TGTGCCAGCAGTTTAAGGAGTCAGCCCCAGCATTTT. The full variable domain, completed using reference TRBV28 and TRBJ1-5, is DVKVTQSSRYLVKRTGEKVFLECVQDMDHENMFWYRQDPGLGLRLIYFSYDVKMKEKGDIPEGYSVSREKKERFSLILESASTNQTSMYLCASSLRSQPQHFGDGTRLSIL.